The clone carrying this TCR beta chain turned up a few times. Its specificity is not known. Since all of the isolated RNA was reverse transcribed, expressed TCRB transcripts were what got sequenced. TCRdb's copy holds only in-frame clones and misses some; the assay was immunoSEQ multiplex PCR. The sample has hundreds of thousands of clones; approximately 16% are singletons. This entry is derived from a study of beta chain features in type 1 diabetes. Study information: Similarity in age, gender and cell yields was seen between patients and healthy donors. Study-wide results and caveats: There was a moderate but significant shortening of TCRB CDR3s in all four CD4+ subsets of Type 1 diabetes patients. Patients' naive, central memory and regulatory TCRB repertoires appeared more alike than those of healthy donors.

Germline CDR1 SGHAT, CDR2 FQNNGV. J gave up 5 bases and V 3 bases, and 7 bases lay outside the gene matches. The CDR3 spans 15 residues. The sequence was obtained from a man aged 18 to 30 with type 1 diabetes. The rearrangement links TRBV11-2 to TRBJ1-1, with 9 bases lining up with TRBD1. What was sequenced was naive CD4+ T cells from blood. The CDR3 protein is CASSLVGTGMTEAFF. The CDR3, as DNA: TGTGCCAGCAGCTTGGTCGGGACAGGGATGACTGAAGCTTTCTTT.